This is a list of T cell receptor beta chains from one sample in a study of T cell repertoires in aging, cancer and after chemotherapy. MiXCR, run by TCRdb on the multiplex PCR reads, gives a single entry per CDR3 protein. The repertoire has 9,500 or so distinct CDR3 sequences, 24% of them found once; the top ten carry approximately 2.9%. The material sequenced was blood. These receptors were obtained from a human donor in good health. The CDR3 runs from the conserved cysteine through the conserved F or W. The D gene is left open where the match is weak. Not all rows give a size; the values are once, few, many and, for expanded clones, a class.

TRBV20-1	16	medium-sized	TRBJ2-7	TRBD1	CSARAGGAESSYEQYF	TGCAGTGCTAGGGCAGGGGGTGCGGAGAGCTCCTACGAGCAGTACTTC
TRBV20-1	14	medium-sized	TRBJ2-2	-	CSASARANTGELFF	TGCAGTGCATCCGCCCGCGCGAACACCGGGGAGCTGTTTTTT
TRBV19	13	medium-sized	TRBJ2-1	-	CASSASLGNEQFF	TGTGCCAGTAGTGCAAGTCTGGGGAATGAGCAGTTCTTC
TRBV5-4	15	-	TRBJ2-5	-	CASSTKQQFQETQYF	TGTGCCAGCAGCACGAAGCAGCAATTCCAAGAGACCCAGTACTTC
TRBV20-1	14	few	TRBJ1-4	-	CSASGQSTNEKLFF	TGCAGTGCTAGCGGACAGTCAACTAATGAAAAACTGTTTTTT
TRBV7-2	14	once	TRBJ2-3	TRBD1	CASSLGTGSDTQYF	TGTGCCAGCAGCTTGGGGACAGGGTCAGATACGCAGTATTTT
TRBV12-3/TRBV12-4	12	once	TRBJ2-5	-	CASRGTVGTQYF	TGTGCCAGCAGGGGGACGGTCGGGACCCAGTACTTC
TRBV28	13	-	TRBJ2-5	TRBD1	CASSSRDRETQYF	TGTGCCAGCAGCTCCCGGGACAGGGAGACCCAGTACTTC
TRBV28	15	-	TRBJ2-1	-	CASSLFGGRGNEQFF	TGTGCCAGCAGTTTATTCGGGGGGCGGGGAAATGAGCAGTTCTTC
TRBV27	14	-	TRBJ2-3	-	CASSFAISGDTQYF	TGTGCCAGCAGTTTCGCTATCAGCGGGGATACGCAGTATTTT
TRBV2	20	-	TRBJ2-7	-	CASSESQILPLRSISYEQYF	TGTGCCAGCAGTGAAAGTCAGATCCTACCACTCCGGTCGATTTCCTACGAGCAGTACTTC
TRBV18	13	-	TRBJ2-4	-	CASSPGVLNIQYF	TGTGCCAGCTCACCAGGTGTACTAAACATTCAGTACTTC
TRBV24-1	12	medium-sized	TRBJ2-7	-	CATSGPSYEQYF	TGTGCCACCAGTGGTCCATCCTACGAGCAGTACTTC
TRBV10-3	18	few	TRBJ2-3	TRBD2	CAISEGSSGRGGTDTQYF	TGTGCCATCAGTGAGGGTAGTAGCGGGAGAGGCGGCACAGATACGCAGTATTTT
TRBV27	17	medium-sized	TRBJ2-7	TRBD2	CASSLSGLAGGWDEQYF	TGTGCCAGCAGTTTGTCGGGACTAGCGGGAGGTTGGGACGAGCAGTACTTC
TRBV28	14	-	TRBJ1-1	-	CASSLPFGGTEAFF	TGTGCCAGCAGTTTGCCGTTTGGGGGCACTGAAGCTTTCTTT